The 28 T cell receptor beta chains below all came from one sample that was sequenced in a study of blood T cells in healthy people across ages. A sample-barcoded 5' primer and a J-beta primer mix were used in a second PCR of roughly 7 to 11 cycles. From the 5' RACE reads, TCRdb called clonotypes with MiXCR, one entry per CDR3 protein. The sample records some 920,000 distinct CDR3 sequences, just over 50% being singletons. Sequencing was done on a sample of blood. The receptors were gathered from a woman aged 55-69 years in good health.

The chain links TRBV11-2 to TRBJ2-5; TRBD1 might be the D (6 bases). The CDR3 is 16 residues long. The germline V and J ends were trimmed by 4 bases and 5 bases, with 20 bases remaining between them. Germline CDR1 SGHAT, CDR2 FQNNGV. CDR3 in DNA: TGTGCCAGCAGCTCAGATTTCTGGGGCAGGGGCGAGACCCAGTACTTC. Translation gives CASSSDFWGRGETQYF. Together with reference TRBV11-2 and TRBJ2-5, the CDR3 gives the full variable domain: EAGVAQSPRYKIIEKRQSVAFWCNPISGHATLYWYQQILGQGPKLLIQFQNNGVVDDSQLPKDRFSAERLKGVDSTLKIQPAKLEDSAVYLCASSSDFWGRGETQYFGPGTRLLVL.

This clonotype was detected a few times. The DNA for the CDR3 is TGCGCCAGCAGCCAAGATTCCGCGGGATACGGCTACAATGAGCAGTTCTTC. Translating it yields CASSQDSAGYGYNEQFF. The gene calls are TRBV4-1 and TRBJ2-1; perhaps TRBD2 as D (6 bases). Germline V CDR1 and CDR2: MGHRA, YSYEKL. The V end was cut by 0 bases, the J end by 3 bases, with 15 bases between. This CDR3 comprises 17 residues.

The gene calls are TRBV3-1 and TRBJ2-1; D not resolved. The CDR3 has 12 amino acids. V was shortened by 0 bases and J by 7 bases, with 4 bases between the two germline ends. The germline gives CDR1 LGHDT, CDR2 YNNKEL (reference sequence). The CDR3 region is CASSQDLNEQFF. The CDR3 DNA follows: TGTGCCAGCAGCCAAGATTTGAATGAGCAGTTCTTC.

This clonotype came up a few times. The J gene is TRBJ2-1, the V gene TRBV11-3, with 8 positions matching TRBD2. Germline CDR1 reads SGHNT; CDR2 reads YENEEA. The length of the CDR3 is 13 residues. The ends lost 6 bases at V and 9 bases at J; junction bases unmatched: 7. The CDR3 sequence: CASRSSGSGEQFF. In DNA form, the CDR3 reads TGTGCCAGCAGATCTAGCGGGTCGGGTGAGCAGTTCTTC. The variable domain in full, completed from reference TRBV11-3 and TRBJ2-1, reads EAGVVQSPRYKIIEKKQPVAFWCNPISGHNTLYWYLQNLGQGPELLIRYENEEAVDDSQLPKDRFSAERLKGVDSTLKIQPAELGDSAVYLCASRSSGSGEQFFGPGTRLTVL.

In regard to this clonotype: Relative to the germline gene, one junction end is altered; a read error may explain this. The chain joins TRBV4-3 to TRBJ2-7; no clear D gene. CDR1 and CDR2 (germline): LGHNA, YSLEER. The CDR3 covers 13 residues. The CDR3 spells CASSQFPLYEQYF. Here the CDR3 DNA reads TGTGCCAGTAGTCAGTTCCCCCTCTACGAGCAGTACTTC.

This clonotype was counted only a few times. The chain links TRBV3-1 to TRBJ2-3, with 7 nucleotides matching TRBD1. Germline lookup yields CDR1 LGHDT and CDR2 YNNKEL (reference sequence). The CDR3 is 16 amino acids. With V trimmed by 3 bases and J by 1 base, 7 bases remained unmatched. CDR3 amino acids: CASSQPQGFGTDTQYF. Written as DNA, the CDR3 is TGTGCCAGCAGCCAGCCACAGGGGTTTGGCACAGATACGCAGTATTTT.

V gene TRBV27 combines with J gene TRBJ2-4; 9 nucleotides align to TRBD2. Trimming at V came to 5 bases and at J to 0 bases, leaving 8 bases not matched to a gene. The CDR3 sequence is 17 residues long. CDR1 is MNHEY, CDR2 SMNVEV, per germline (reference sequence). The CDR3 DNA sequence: TGTGCCAGCAGTCCACGGCGGGGGGGACTAGCCAAAAACATTCAGTACTTC. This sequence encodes CASSPRRGGLAKNIQYF.

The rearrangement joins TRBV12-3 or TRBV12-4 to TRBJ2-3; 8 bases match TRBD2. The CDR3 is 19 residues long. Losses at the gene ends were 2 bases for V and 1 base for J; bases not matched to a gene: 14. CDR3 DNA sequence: TGTGCCAGCAGTTTACGCCGGGCGGGAGGACGATCTGGCACAGATACGCAGTATTTT. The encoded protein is CASSLRRAGGRSGTDTQYF.

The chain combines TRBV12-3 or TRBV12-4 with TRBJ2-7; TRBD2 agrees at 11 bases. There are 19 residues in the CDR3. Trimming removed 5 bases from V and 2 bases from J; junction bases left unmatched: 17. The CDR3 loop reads CASSPGGRGGLAGTYEQYF. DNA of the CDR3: TGTGCCAGCAGTCCTGGGGGCAGGGGTGGACTAGCGGGCACCTACGAGCAGTACTTC.

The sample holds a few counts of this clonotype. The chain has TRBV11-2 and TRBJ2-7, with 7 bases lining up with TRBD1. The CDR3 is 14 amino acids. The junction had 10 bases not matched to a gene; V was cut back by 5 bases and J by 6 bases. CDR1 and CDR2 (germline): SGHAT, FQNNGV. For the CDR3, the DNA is TGTGCCAGCAGCCTAATACAGGGGCGAAGCGAGCAGTACTTC. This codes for CASSLIQGRSEQYF.

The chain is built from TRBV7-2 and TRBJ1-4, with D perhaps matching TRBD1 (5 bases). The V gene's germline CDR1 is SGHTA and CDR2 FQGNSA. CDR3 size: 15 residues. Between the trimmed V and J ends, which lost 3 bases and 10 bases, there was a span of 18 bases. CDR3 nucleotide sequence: TGTGCCAGCAGCTTGTATTGGGGGGAGGCTGGAAAACTGTTTTTT. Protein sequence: CASSLYWGEAGKLFF.

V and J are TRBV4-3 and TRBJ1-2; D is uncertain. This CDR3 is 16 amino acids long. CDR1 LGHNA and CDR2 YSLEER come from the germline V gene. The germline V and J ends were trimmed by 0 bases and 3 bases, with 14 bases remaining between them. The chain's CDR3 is CASSQDASGSYYGYTF. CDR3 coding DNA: TGCGCCAGCAGCCAAGATGCCTCCGGGAGCTACTATGGCTACACCTTC.

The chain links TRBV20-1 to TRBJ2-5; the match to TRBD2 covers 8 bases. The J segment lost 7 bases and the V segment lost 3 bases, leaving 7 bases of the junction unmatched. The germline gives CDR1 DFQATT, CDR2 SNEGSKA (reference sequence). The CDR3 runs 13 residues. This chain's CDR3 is CSASGGGEGTQYF. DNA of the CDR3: TGCAGTGCTAGCGGGGGGGGAGAGGGGACCCAGTACTTC.

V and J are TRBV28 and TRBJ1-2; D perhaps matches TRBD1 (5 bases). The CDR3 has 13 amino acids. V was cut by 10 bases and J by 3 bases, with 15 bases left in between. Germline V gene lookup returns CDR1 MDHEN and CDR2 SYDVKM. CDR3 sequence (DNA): TGTGCCACCCGTTCCGGGACGGACTATGGCTACACCTTC. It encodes CATRSGTDYGYTF.

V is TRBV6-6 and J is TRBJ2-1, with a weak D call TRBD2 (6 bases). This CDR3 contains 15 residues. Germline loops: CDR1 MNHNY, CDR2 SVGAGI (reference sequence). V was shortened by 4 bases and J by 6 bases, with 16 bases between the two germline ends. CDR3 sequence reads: CASSLRLGGSNEQFF. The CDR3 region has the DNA TGTGCCAGCAGTTTGCGGTTGGGGGGAAGCAATGAGCAGTTCTTC.

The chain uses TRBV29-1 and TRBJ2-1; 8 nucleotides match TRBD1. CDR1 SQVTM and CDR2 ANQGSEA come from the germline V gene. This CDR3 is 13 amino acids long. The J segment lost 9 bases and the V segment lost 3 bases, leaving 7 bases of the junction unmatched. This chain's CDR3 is CSVETQGAGEQFF. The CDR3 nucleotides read TGCAGCGTTGAGACCCAGGGGGCCGGTGAGCAGTTCTTC.

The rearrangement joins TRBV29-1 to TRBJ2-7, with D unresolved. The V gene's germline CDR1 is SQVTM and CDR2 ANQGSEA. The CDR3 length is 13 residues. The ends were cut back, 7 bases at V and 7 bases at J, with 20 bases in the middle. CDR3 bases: TGCAGCGCGGACCTAAGCTCCTACAATGAGCAGTACTTC. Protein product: CSADLSSYNEQYF.

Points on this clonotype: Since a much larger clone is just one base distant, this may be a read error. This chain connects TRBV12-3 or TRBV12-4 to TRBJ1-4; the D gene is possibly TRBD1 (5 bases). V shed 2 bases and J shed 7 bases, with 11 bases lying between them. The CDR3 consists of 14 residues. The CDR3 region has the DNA TGTGCCAGCAGTTTAAGGCAGGGTAGTGAAAAACTGTTTTTT. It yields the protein CASSLRQGSEKLFF.

CDR3 in amino acids: CASSQGVAEPYNEQFF. CDR3 sequence (DNA): TGTGCCAGCAGCCAAGGGGTAGCGGAACCCTACAATGAGCAGTTCTTC. V gene TRBV4-2 combines with J gene TRBJ2-1; D might be TRBD2 (6 bases). V was cut by 1 base and J by 2 bases, with 12 bases left in between. Per the germline V gene, CDR1 is LGHNA and CDR2 is YNFKEQ. This CDR3 has 16 amino acids.

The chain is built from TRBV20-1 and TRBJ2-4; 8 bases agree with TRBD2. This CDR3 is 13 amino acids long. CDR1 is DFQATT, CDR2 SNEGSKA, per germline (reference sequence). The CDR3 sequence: CSAATSGENIQYF. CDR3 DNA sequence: TGCAGCGCAGCCACTAGCGGCGAAAACATTCAGTACTTC.

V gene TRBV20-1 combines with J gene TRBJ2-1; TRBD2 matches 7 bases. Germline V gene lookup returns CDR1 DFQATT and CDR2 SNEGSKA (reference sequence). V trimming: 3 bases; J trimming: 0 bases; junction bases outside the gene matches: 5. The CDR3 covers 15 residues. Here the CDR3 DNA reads TGCAGTGCTAGGGCCCGGGACTACTCCTACAATGAGCAGTTCTTC. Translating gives CSARARDYSYNEQFF.

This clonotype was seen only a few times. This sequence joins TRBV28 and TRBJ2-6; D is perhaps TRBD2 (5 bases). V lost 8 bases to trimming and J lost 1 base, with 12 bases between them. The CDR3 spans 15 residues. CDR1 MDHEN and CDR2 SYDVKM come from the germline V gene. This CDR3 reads CASLLGGSGANVLTF. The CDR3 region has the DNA TGTGCCAGCCTCCTCGGAGGATCTGGGGCCAACGTCCTGACTTTC.

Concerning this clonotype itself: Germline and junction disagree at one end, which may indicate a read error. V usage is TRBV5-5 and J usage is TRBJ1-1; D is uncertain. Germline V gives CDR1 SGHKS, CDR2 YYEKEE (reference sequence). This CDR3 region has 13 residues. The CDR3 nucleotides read TGCGCCAGCAGCTCCCCTGTTGGGGCTGAAGCTTTCTTT. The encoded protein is CASSSPVGAEAFF.

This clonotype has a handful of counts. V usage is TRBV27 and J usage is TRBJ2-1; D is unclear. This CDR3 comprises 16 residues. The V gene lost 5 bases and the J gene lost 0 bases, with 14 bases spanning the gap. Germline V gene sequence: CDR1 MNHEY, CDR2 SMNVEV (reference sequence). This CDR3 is CASSLGTFSSYNEQFF. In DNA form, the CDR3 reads TGTGCCAGCAGTCTAGGTACTTTTAGCTCCTACAATGAGCAGTTCTTC.

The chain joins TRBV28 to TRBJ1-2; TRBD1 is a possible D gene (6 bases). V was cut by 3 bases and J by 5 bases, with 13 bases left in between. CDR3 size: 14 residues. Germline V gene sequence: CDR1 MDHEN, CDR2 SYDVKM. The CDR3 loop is CASSFPDRSYGYTF. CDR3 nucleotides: TGTGCCAGCAGTTTCCCCGACAGGTCATATGGCTACACCTTC.

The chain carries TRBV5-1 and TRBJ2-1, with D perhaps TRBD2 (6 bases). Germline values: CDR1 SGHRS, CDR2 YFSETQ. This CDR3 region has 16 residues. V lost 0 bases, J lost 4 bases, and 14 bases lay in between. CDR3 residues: CASSLVGGTPYNEQFF. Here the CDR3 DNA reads TGCGCCAGCAGCTTGGTTGGGGGGACGCCATACAATGAGCAGTTCTTC.

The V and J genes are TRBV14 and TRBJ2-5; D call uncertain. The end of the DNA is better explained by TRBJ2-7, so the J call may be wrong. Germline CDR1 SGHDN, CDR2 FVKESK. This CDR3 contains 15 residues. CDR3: CASSQGSLVTYEQYF. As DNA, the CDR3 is TGTGCCAGCAGCCAAGGTAGCCTCGTCACCTACGAGCAGTACTTC.

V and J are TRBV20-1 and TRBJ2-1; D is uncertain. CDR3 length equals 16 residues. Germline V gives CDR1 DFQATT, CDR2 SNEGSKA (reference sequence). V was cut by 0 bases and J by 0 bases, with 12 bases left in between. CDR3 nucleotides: TGCAGTGCTAGAGATGGGCGACCCCCCTCCTACAATGAGCAGTTCTTC. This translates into CSARDGRPPSYNEQFF.